Following are 28 T cell receptor beta chains from one sample sequenced in a study of cytomegalovirus exposure and HLA in healthy donors (TCRdb year 2017). Library method: the immunoSEQ multiplex PCR assay. The multiplex PCR relied on a mix of 60 forward primers for TCR Vbeta segments and 13 reverse primers for TCR Jbeta segments. TCRdb limited this immuneACCESS table to in-frame rearrangements with V and J called. A share of clones is missing; checked studies link under half to unresolved V genes, and the rest is unexplained. This sample is represented by 100,000 to 150,000 clones; approximately 80% of them were singletons. The ten most abundant clones make up 9.5% to 15% of the sample. Sequenced input: PBMCs. All receptors come from a woman in her 40s in good health and CMV-seropositive.

As to this clone: Other DNA sequences in this specimen translate into the identical CDR3. The V gene is TRBV19, the J gene TRBJ2-7; TRBD1 might be the D (6 bases). From germline, CDR1 is LNHDA and CDR2 SQIVND (reference sequence). Trimming left V 4 bases short and J 1 base short, with 11 bases between. The length of the CDR3 is 14 residues. In DNA, the CDR3 is TGTGCCAGTAGTACAACAGGGAGTTCCTACGAGCAGTACTTC. Residues: CASSTTGSSYEQYF. Together with reference TRBV19 and TRBJ2-7, the CDR3 gives the full variable domain: DGGITQSPKYLFRKEGQNVTLSCEQNLNHDAMYWYRQDPGQGLRLIYYSQIVNDFQKGDIAEGYSVSREKKESFPLTVTSAQKNPTAFYLCASSTTGSSYEQYFGPGTRLTVT.

This sequence joins TRBV21-1 and TRBJ2-5; TRBD1, the D gene given by the table, was not confirmed from the DNA. TRBV21-1 is a documented pseudogene. The CDR3 consists of 15 residues. As DNA, the CDR3 is TGTGCCAGCAGTCCGAGCAGGGGATGGGCAGAGACCCAGTACTTC. The encoded protein is CASSPSRGWAETQYF.

The chain employs TRBV30 and TRBJ2-3; maybe TRBD1 (6 bases). This CDR3 has 13 amino acids. Trimming shortened V by 5 bases and J by 6 bases, and 15 bases separated the two germline ends. CDR1 and CDR2 from the germline V gene are GTSNPN and SVGIG (reference sequence). Written as DNA, the CDR3 is TGTGCCTGGGCTCAGGGGAAGGAGGATACGCAGTATTTT. This translates into CAWAQGKEDTQYF. The full variable domain, with the rest looked up from reference TRBV30 and TRBJ2-3, is SQTIHQWPATLVQPVGSPLSLECTVEGTSNPNLYWYRQAAGRGLQLLFYSVGIGQISSEVPQNLSASRPQDRQFILSSKKLLLSDSGFYLCAWAQGKEDTQYFGPGTRLTVL.

The CDR3 DNA reads TGTGCCTGGAGTAGGGACAGCTCCTACGAGCAGTACTTC. Translation gives CAWSRDSSYEQYF. J is TRBJ2-7 and V is TRBV30; 7 bases line up with TRBD1. The CDR3 spans 13 residues. Looked up from germline, CDR1 is GTSNPN and CDR2 is SVGIG (reference sequence). V shed 2 bases, J shed 0 bases, and the junction held 1 base outside the gene matches.

This chain connects TRBV7-9 to TRBJ2-7; a weak D match, TRBD2 (6 bases). CDR1 and CDR2 from the germline V gene are SEHNR and FQNEAQ (reference sequence). The length of the CDR3 is 13 residues. V was cut by 5 bases and J by 7 bases, with 15 bases left in between. This CDR3 is CASSPPGEVEQYF. The CDR3 region has the DNA TGTGCCAGCAGCCCGCCGGGGGAGGTGGAGCAGTACTTC.

Regarding this clone: Other nucleotide sequences in the sample specify the same CDR3. The CDR3: CASSFGTGGYEQYF. The CDR3 nucleotides read TGTGCCAGCAGTTTCGGGACAGGAGGATACGAGCAGTACTTC. The rearrangement uses TRBV28 and TRBJ2-7, with 8 positions matching TRBD1. V was pared by 3 bases and J by 4 bases, with 5 bases of the junction left unmatched. The CDR3 sequence is 14 residues long. Germline V gene lookup returns CDR1 MDHEN and CDR2 SYDVKM.

The chain employs TRBV20-1 and TRBJ1-1; D is uncertain. The CDR3 consists of 11 residues. The ends were cut back, 5 bases at V and 1 base at J, with 5 bases in the middle. Germline V CDR1 and CDR2: DFQATT, SNEGSKA (reference sequence). CDR3 residues: CSAPGNTEAFF. In DNA, the CDR3 is TGCAGTGCTCCGGGGAACACTGAAGCTTTCTTT.

This chain connects TRBV6-1 to TRBJ2-7; D is possibly TRBD1 (7 bases). Germline CDR1 reads MNHNS; CDR2 reads SASEGT. Trimming removed 4 bases at V and 2 bases at J, with 18 bases between. This CDR3 is built from 16 residues. CDR3 residues: CASSVTPGQRAYEQYF. The CDR3 bases are TGTGCCAGCAGTGTTACCCCGGGACAGCGGGCCTACGAGCAGTACTTC.

V is TRBV6-5 and J is TRBJ2-7; 9 nucleotides line up with TRBD1. This CDR3 has 15 residues. CDR1 MNHEY and CDR2 SVGAGI come from the germline V gene. Trimming cost V 6 bases and J 3 bases; bases outside gene matches: 9. The chain's CDR3 is CASRDKRTGDYEQYF. CDR3 sequence (DNA): TGTGCCAGCAGAGATAAGCGGACAGGGGACTACGAGCAGTACTTC.

Details on this clone: The sample holds other DNA sequences that translate to the same CDR3. V is TRBV5-1 and J is TRBJ1-2, with 7 bases fitting TRBD1. There are 13 residues in the CDR3. With 2 bases clipped from V and 2 bases from J, the junction kept 0 bases outside the gene matches. Looked up from germline, CDR1 is SGHRS and CDR2 is YFSETQ. As DNA, the CDR3 is TGCGCCAGCAGCTTACAGGGGAACTATGGCTACACCTTC. It yields the protein CASSLQGNYGYTF.

In this sample, this clone turned up once. The V gene is TRBV9, the J gene TRBJ2-3; D gene uncertain. This CDR3 region has 14 residues. Trimming took 4 bases from V and 5 from J, leaving 14 bases between them. Germline loops: CDR1 SGDLS, CDR2 YYNGEE. CDR3 amino acids: CASSPGLERDTQYF. In nucleotides, the CDR3 is TGTGCCAGCAGCCCAGGCTTAGAACGAGATACGCAGTATTTT.

V and J are TRBV6-4 and TRBJ2-1; TRBD2 matches 10 bases. Germline CDR1 and CDR2: MRHNA and SNTAGT. This CDR3 is built from 16 residues. V shed 0 bases, J shed 4 bases, and the junction held 3 bases outside the gene matches. The DNA for the CDR3 is TGTGCCAGCAGTGACTCTCTAGCGGGGGAATACAATGAGCAGTTCTTC. This sequence encodes CASSDSLAGEYNEQFF.

V and J are TRBV7-9 and TRBJ1-5; D perhaps matches TRBD1 (6 bases). Germline CDR1 is SEHNR and CDR2 is FQNEAQ (reference sequence). The CDR3 extends over 12 amino acids. CDR3 in amino acids: CAGATGNQPQHF. The CDR3 DNA reads as TGTGCGGGGGCGACAGGCAATCAGCCCCAGCATTTT.

The J gene is TRBJ2-7, the V gene TRBV7-8; 13 bases align to TRBD2. With 3 bases clipped from V and 6 bases from J, the junction kept 5 bases outside the gene matches. The CDR3 runs to 15 residues. Germline CDR1 is SGHVS and CDR2 is FQNEAQ. The CDR3: CASSFGLAGVREQYF. CDR3 bases: TGTGCCAGCAGCTTCGGACTAGCGGGAGTACGCGAGCAGTACTTC.

In nucleotides, the CDR3 is TGTGCCAGCAGCGTTGGGACTAGCGGAGGGAGGACCGGGGAGCTGTTTTTT. Encoded protein: CASSVGTSGGRTGELFF. The V call is TRBV9, the J call TRBJ2-2, with 11 bases lining up with TRBD2. V trimming: 2 bases; J trimming: 5 bases; junction bases outside the gene matches: 8. The CDR3 extends over 17 amino acids. Germline CDR1 reads SGDLS; CDR2 reads YYNGEE.

The count of this clone is one. The CDR3 here is CASSGTYEKLFF. CDR3 DNA sequence: TGTGCCAGTTCAGGGACTTATGAAAAACTGTTTTTT. The J gene is TRBJ1-4, the V gene TRBV6-1, with a tentative D call TRBD1 (5 bases). CDR3 length: 12 amino acids. Germline loops: CDR1 MNHNS, CDR2 SASEGT. V shed 9 bases and J shed 6 bases, with 11 bases lying between them.

The rearrangement joins TRBV5-1 to TRBJ2-5; D is perhaps TRBD1 (5 bases). This CDR3 comprises 14 residues. Per germline, CDR1 SGHRS and CDR2 YFSETQ. The V end was cut by 4 bases, the J end by 4 bases, with 14 bases between. CDR3 nucleotides: TGCGCCAGCAGCCCCGGACAACCGGGAGAGACCCAGTACTTC. Amino acid sequence: CASSPGQPGETQYF.

V gene TRBV7-9 combines with J gene TRBJ2-7; 10 bases map to TRBD2. The CDR3 has 16 amino acids. Trimming removed 5 bases from V and 1 base from J; junction bases left unmatched: 8. Germline assignment: CDR1 SEHNR and CDR2 FQNEAQ (reference sequence). The CDR3 here is CASSRWTSGTSYEQYF. DNA for the CDR3: TGTGCCAGCAGCCGGTGGACTAGCGGTACTTCCTACGAGCAGTACTTC. Drawing the rest from reference TRBV7-9 and TRBJ2-7, the complete variable domain is DTGVSQNPRHKITKRGQNVTFRCDPISEHNRLYWYRQTLGQGPEFLTYFQNEAQLEKSRLLSDRFSAERPKGSFSTLEIQRTEQGDSAMYLCASSRWTSGTSYEQYFGPGTRLTVT.

The genes are TRBV19 and TRBJ1-1; D gene unclear. CDR1 is LNHDA and CDR2 is SQIVND in the germline V gene (reference sequence). The CDR3 runs to 14 residues. Trimming took 7 bases from V and 0 from J, leaving 12 bases between them. This CDR3 is CASIFGGLNTEAFF. The CDR3 DNA follows: TGTGCCAGTATCTTTGGAGGTTTGAACACTGAAGCTTTCTTT. The full variable domain, completed using reference TRBV19 and TRBJ1-1, is DGGITQSPKYLFRKEGQNVTLSCEQNLNHDAMYWYRQDPGQGLRLIYYSQIVNDFQKGDIAEGYSVSREKKESFPLTVTSAQKNPTAFYLCASIFGGLNTEAFFGQGTRLTVV.

The J gene is TRBJ2-7, the V gene TRBV28, with a possible D match to TRBD1 (5 bases). The CDR3 is 15 amino acids. The V gene lost 6 bases and the J gene lost 3 bases, with 18 bases spanning the gap. CDR1 and CDR2 from the germline V gene are MDHEN and SYDVKM. This chain's CDR3 is CASSPLEGDFYEQYF. The CDR3, as DNA: TGTGCCAGCAGCCCTCTAGAAGGGGATTTCTACGAGCAGTACTTC.

This chain connects TRBV6-6 to TRBJ2-1; 9 nucleotides agree with TRBD2. Germline lookup yields CDR1 MNHNY and CDR2 SVGAGI (reference sequence). The CDR3 runs to 14 residues. The ends lost 8 bases at V and 7 bases at J; junction bases unmatched: 9. The CDR3 spells CASAQLAGHNEQFF. The CDR3, as DNA: TGTGCCAGCGCCCAGCTAGCGGGGCATAATGAGCAGTTCTTC.

This clone appeared a few times. This chain links TRBV4-1 with TRBJ1-1; D possibly corresponds to TRBD1 (5 bases). In germline, CDR1 is MGHRA, CDR2 YSYEKL. CDR3 length: 13 residues. V was shortened by 7 bases and J by 1 base, with 10 bases between the two germline ends. The CDR3 sequence is CASTSTANTEAFF. The CDR3 DNA is TGCGCCAGCACCTCGACAGCGAACACTGAAGCTTTCTTT.

This sequence joins TRBV11-2 and TRBJ2-1; maybe TRBD1 (5 bases). Trimming took off 0 bases at V and 9 bases at J, with 24 bases between the two ends. The CDR3 extends over 18 amino acids. Germline V CDR1 and CDR2: SGHAT, FQNNGV. The CDR3 DNA reads as TGTGCCAGCAGCTTAGAGATTGGTCGGTCACAGGCTGGATGTGAGCAGTTCTTC. It encodes CASSLEIGRSQAGCEQFF.

V and J are TRBV5-4 and TRBJ2-5; 10 bases map to TRBD2. From germline, CDR1 is SGHNT and CDR2 YYREEE (reference sequence). The CDR3 sequence is 17 residues long. V dropped 4 bases and J dropped 5; count of bases not matched to a gene: 14. In nucleotides, the CDR3 is TGTGCCAGCAGCCGACCCCCTACTAGCGGGGCGGCGGAGACCCAGTACTTC. It translates to CASSRPPTSGAAETQYF.

V gene TRBV6-5 combines with J gene TRBJ1-1, with D perhaps TRBD1 (6 bases). Germline values: CDR1 MNHEY, CDR2 SVGAGI. The germline V and J ends were trimmed by 2 bases and 5 bases, with 12 bases remaining between them. The CDR3 totals 14 residues. DNA for the CDR3: TGTGCCAGCAGTTACCGGGAAACAGGGACTGAAGCTTTCTTT. Its translation: CASSYRETGTEAFF.

This clone was found a few times. This chain links TRBV7-8 with TRBJ2-7, with 11 bases lining up with TRBD2. Trimming removed 0 bases from V and 6 bases from J; junction bases left unmatched: 13. The CDR3 extends over 18 amino acids. Germline CDR1 is SGHVS and CDR2 is FQNEAQ. The CDR3 nucleotides are TGTGCCAGCAGCTTAGCCTCTTCGGGTAGCGGGAGGGCGAGCGAGCAGTACTTC. Its protein is CASSLASSGSGRASEQYF.

This rearrangement joins TRBV30 to TRBJ2-7, with D possibly TRBD2 on 5 matching bases. This CDR3 is built from 14 residues. Trimming pared 2 bases from V and 0 bases from J, leaving 11 bases between. Germline V gives CDR1 GTSNPN, CDR2 SVGIG (reference sequence). CDR3 amino acids: CAWSLGGSSYEQYF. The CDR3 nucleotides are TGTGCCTGGAGTCTAGGTGGGAGCTCCTACGAGCAGTACTTC. Using reference TRBV30 and TRBJ2-7 for the parts outside the CDR3, the full variable domain is SQTIHQWPATLVQPVGSPLSLECTVEGTSNPNLYWYRQAAGRGLQLLFYSVGIGQISSEVPQNLSASRPQDRQFILSSKKLLLSDSGFYLCAWSLGGSSYEQYFGPGTRLTVT.

The V call is TRBV5-1, the J call TRBJ2-2; 9 bases fit TRBD2. The CDR3 has 17 residues. The germline gives CDR1 SGHRS, CDR2 YFSETQ. The V gene end was trimmed by 3 bases and the J gene end by 3 bases; junction bases not matched to a gene: 9. The CDR3, as DNA: TGCGCCAGCAGCTCGGATGGGCGGGAGGGCGACACCGGGGAGCTGTTTTTT. It translates to CASSSDGREGDTGELFF.